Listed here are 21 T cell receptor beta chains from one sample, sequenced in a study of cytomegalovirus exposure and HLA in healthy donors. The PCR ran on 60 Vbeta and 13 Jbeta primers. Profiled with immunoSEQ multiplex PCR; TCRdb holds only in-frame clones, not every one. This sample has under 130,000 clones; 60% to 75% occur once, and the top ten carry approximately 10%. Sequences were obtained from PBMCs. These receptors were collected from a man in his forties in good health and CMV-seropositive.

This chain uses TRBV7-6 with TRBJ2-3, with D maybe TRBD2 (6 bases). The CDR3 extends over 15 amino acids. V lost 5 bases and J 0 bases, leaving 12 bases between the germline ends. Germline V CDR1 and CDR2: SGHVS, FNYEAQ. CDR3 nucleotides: TGTGCCAGCAGCCCAGTTGCGGGGAGCACAGATACGCAGTATTTT. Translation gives CASSPVAGSTDTQYF.

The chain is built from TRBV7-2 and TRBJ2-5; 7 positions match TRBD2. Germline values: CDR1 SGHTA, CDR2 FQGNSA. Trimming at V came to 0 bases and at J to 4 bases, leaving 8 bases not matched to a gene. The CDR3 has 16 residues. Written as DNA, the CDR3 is TGTGCCAGCAGCTTAGCTGGGAGTGGGAGGGTAGAGACCCAGTACTTC. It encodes CASSLAGSGRVETQYF.

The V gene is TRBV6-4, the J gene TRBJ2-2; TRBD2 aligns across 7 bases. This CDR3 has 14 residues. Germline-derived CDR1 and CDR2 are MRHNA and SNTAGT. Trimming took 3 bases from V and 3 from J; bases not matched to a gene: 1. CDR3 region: CASSDTSDTGELFF. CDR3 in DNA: TGTGCCAGCAGTGATACTAGCGACACCGGGGAGCTGTTTTTT.

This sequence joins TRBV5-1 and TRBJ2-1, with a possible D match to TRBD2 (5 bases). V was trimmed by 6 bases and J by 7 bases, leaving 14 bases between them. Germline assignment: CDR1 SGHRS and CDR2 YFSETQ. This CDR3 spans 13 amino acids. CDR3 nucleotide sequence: TGCGCCAGCACCCTTGGCGGGCTAAATGAGCAGTTCTTC. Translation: CASTLGGLNEQFF.

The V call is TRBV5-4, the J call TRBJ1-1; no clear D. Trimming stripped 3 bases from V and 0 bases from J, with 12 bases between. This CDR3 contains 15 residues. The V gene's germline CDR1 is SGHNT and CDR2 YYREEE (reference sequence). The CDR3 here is CASSSTRTLNTEAFF. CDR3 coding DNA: TGTGCCAGCAGCTCAACCCGTACACTGAACACTGAAGCTTTCTTT.

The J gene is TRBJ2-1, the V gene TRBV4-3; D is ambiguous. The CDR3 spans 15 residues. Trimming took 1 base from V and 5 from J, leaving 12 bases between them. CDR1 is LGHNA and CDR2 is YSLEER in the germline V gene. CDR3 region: CASSQGPLSNNEQFF. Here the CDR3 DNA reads TGCGCCAGCAGCCAAGGTCCCTTAAGCAACAATGAGCAGTTCTTC.

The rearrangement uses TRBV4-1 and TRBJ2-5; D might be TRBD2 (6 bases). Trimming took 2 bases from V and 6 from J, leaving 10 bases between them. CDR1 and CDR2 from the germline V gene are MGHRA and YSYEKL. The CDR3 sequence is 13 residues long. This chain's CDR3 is CASSQLAFQTQYF. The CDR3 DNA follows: TGCGCCAGCAGCCAACTAGCGTTCCAGACCCAGTACTTC.

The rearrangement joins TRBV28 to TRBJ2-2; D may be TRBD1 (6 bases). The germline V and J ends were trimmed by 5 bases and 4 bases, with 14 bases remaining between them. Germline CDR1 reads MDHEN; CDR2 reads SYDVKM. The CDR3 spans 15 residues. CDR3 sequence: CASSTGTPLTGELFF. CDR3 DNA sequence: TGTGCCAGCAGTACCGGGACACCACTCACCGGGGAGCTGTTTTTT.

Here the CDR3 reads CASSQDGTGGRNYTF. The CDR3 region has the DNA TGTGCCAGCAGCCAAGATGGGACAGGGGGCAGGAACTACACCTTC. The V gene is TRBV4-2, the J gene TRBJ1-2, with 12 bases aligning to TRBD1. The length of the CDR3 is 15 residues. Trimming removed 0 bases from V and 10 bases from J; junction bases left unmatched: 6. Germline assignment: CDR1 LGHNA and CDR2 YNFKEQ.

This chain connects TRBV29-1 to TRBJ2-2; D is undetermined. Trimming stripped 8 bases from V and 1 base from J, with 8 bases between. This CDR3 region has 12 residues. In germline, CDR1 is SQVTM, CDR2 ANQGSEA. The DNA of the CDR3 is TGCAGCATCAGACAGAACACCGGGGAGCTGTTTTTT. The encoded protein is CSIRQNTGELFF.

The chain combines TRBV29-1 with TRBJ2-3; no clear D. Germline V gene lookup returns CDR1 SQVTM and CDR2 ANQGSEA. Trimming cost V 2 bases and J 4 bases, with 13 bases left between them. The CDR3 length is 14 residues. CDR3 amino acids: CSVELPAVADTQYF. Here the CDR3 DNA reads TGCAGCGTTGAACTCCCGGCGGTAGCAGATACGCAGTATTTT.

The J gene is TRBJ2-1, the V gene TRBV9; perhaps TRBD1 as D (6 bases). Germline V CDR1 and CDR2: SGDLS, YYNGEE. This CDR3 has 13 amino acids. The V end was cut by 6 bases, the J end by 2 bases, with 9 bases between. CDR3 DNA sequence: TGTGCCAGCACCCAGGGGCCCTACAATGAGCAGTTCTTC. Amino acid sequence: CASTQGPYNEQFF.

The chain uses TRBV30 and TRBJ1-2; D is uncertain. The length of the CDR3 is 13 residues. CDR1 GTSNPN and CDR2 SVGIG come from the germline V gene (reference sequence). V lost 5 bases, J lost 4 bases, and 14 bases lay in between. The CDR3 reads CAWAAQLGYGYTF. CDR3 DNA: TGTGCCTGGGCAGCGCAGTTGGGCTATGGCTACACCTTC. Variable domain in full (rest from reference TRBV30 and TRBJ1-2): SQTIHQWPATLVQPVGSPLSLECTVEGTSNPNLYWYRQAAGRGLQLLFYSVGIGQISSEVPQNLSASRPQDRQFILSSKKLLLSDSGFYLCAWAAQLGYGYTFGSGTRLTVV.

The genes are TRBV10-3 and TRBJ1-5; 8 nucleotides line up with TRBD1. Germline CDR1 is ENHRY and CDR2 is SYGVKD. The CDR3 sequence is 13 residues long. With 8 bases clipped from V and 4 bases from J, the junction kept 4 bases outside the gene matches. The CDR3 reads CAIQGAPNQPQHF. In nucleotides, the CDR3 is TGTGCCATCCAGGGGGCCCCTAATCAGCCCCAGCATTTT.

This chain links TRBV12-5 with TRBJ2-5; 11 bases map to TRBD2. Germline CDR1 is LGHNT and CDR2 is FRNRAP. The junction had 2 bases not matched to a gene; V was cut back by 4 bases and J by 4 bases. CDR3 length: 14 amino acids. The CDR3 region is CASGSGLAGETQYF. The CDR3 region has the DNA TGTGCTAGTGGTTCCGGACTAGCGGGAGAGACCCAGTACTTC.

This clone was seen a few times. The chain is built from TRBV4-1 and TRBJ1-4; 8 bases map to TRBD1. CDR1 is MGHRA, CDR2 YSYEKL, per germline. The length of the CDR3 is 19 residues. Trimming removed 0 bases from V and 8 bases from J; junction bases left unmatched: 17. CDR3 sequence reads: CASSQDVSSRGHVMEKLFF. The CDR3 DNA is TGCGCCAGCAGCCAAGACGTATCTTCCAGGGGGCACGTTATGGAAAAACTGTTTTTT.

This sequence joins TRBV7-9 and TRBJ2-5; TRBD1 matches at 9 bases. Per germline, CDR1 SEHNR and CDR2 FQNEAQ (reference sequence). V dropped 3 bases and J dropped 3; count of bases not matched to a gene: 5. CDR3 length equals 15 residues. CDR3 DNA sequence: TGTGCCAGCAGCTTGGCAGGACAGGGGAAAGAGACCCAGTACTTC. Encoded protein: CASSLAGQGKETQYF. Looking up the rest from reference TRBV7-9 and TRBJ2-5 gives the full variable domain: DTGVSQNPRHKITKRGQNVTFRCDPISEHNRLYWYRQTLGQGPEFLTYFQNEAQLEKSRLLSDRFSAERPKGSFSTLEIQRTEQGDSAMYLCASSLAGQGKETQYFGPGTRLLVL.

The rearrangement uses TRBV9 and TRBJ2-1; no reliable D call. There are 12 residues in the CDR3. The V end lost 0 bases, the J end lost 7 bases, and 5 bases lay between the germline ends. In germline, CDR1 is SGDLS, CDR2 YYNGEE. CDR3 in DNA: TGTGCCAGCAGCGTAGATGAGAATGAGCAGTTCTTC. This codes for CASSVDENEQFF.

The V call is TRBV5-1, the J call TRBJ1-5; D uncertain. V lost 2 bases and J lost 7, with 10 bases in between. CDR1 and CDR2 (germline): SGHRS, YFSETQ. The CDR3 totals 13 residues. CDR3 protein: CASSLNSNQPQHF. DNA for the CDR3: TGCGCCAGCAGCTTAAACAGTAACCAGCCCCAGCATTTT.

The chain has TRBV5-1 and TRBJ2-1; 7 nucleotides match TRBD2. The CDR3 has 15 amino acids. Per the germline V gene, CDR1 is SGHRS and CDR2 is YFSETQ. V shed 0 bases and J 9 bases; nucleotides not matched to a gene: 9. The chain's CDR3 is CASSLEFREVGEQFF. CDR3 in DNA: TGCGCCAGCAGCTTGGAATTCCGGGAGGTCGGTGAGCAGTTCTTC.

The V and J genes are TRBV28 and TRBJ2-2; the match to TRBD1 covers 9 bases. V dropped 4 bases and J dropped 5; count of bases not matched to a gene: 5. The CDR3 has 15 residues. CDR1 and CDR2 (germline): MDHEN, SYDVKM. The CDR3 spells CASSWDRVGTGELFF. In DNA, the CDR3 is TGTGCCAGCAGTTGGGACAGGGTAGGAACCGGGGAGCTGTTTTTT.